Sequencing of this T cell receptor beta chain was carried out in a study of blood T cells in healthy people across ages. PCR was performed a second time for about 6 to 12 cycles using a sample-barcoded 5' primer and a J-beta primer mix. The authors tagged each cDNA molecule using a template-switch adaptor with 12 random nucleotides. One entry per CDR3 protein results from TCRdb running MiXCR on the 5' RACE reads. In the table there are approximately 940,000 distinct CDR3 sequences, roughly 50% of which are singletons. This clonotype showed up just a few times. Sequencing input: blood. The sequence derives from a man in his thirties or forties in good health.

DNA for the CDR3: TGCAGTGCTAGAGATCAGGGTAGCGGGATCTATGGCTACACCTTC. Protein product: CSARDQGSGIYGYTF. The chain recombines TRBV20-1 with TRBJ1-2; a weak D match, TRBD1 (5 bases). V was pared by 0 bases and J by 4 bases, with 15 bases between. The CDR3 is 15 amino acids. The germline CDR1 and CDR2 sequences are DFQATT and SNEGSKA (reference sequence).